The clone carrying this TCR beta chain was detected a few times. Its antigen is still unknown. This record comes from a study of vaccination and CD4 T cells after COVID-19. Treatment meaning: roughly 11-day PBMC culture with coronavirus spike peptide pools or control peptides (ViraFEST assay). The CDR3 runs 14 residues. V lost 6 bases to trimming and J lost 5 bases; unmatched junction nucleotides: 7. Looked up from germline, CDR1 is MNHNS and CDR2 is SASEGT. Study results and caveats: There was no significant change from around 19 to 38 median reactive clonotypes.

With the Oncomine TCR Beta short-read assay, DNA from cultured CD4+ T cells was sequenced. One entry per CDR3 protein, called by TCRdb with MiXCR from the PCR reads. The data hold around 19,000 distinct CDR3 sequences, with about 71% observed a single time. The sample was CD4+ T cells from blood, cultured in vitro. The receptor comes from a human donor who had recovered from COVID-19. J is TRBJ2-4 and V is TRBV6-1; 7 bases are a match to TRBD1. The CDR3 reads CASSPRDSQNIQYF. The CDR3 DNA follows: TGTGCCAGCAGCCCGAGGGACAGTCAAAACATTCAGTACTTC.